These 7 T cell receptor beta chains came from one sample sequenced in a study of cytomegalovirus exposure and HLA in healthy donors (TCRdb year 2017). The library was made by the immunoSEQ multiplex PCR assay. For the multiplex PCR, a mixture combining 60 forward primers for TCR Vbeta segments and 13 reverse primers for TCR Jbeta segments was used. Here the immuneACCESS table is served through TCRdb, limited to in-frame sequences with V and J called. Missing clones are a known gap in these copies; in checked studies unresolved V genes cover under half, and the rest lacks a known reason. This sample lists 100,000 to 150,000 clones; 77% were detected once. The ten largest clonotypes hold 9.5% to 15% of the sample. Sequencing input: PBMCs. The receptors here all came from a woman in her thirties or forties in good health and CMV-seropositive.

The CDR3 spells CASSTGLAGDTQYF. The CDR3 nucleotides read TGTGCCAGCAGCACCGGACTAGCGGGCGATACGCAGTATTTT. The chain joins TRBV7-9 to TRBJ2-3, with 11 bases that match TRBD2. CDR1 is SEHNR, CDR2 FQNEAQ, per germline (reference sequence). This CDR3 comprises 14 residues. The V and J ends lost 5 bases and 6 bases, in that order; junction bases with no gene match: 4.

V gene TRBV28 combines with J gene TRBJ1-1; perhaps TRBD1 as D (5 bases). Germline V gene sequence: CDR1 MDHEN, CDR2 SYDVKM. Deletions cut 3 bases from V and 3 bases from J, with 11 bases between. CDR3 length: 14 amino acids. CDR3 coding DNA: TGTGCCAGCAGTTTGGGCGGGACTGACACTGAAGCTTTCTTT. Translated, it gives CASSLGGTDTEAFF.

This chain connects TRBV6-5 to TRBJ1-5, with TRBD1 as a possible D gene (5 bases). This CDR3 is 15 amino acids long. V lost 6 bases and J lost 9, with 21 bases in between. Germline-derived CDR1 and CDR2 are MNHEY and SVGAGI. The CDR3 protein is CASSRWTDGGGPQHF. CDR3 DNA sequence: TGTGCCAGCAGCCGCTGGACCGATGGCGGGGGGCCCCAGCATTTT.

This chain links TRBV27 with TRBJ1-1; D gene ambiguous. In germline, CDR1 is MNHEY, CDR2 SMNVEV (reference sequence). This CDR3 has 13 residues. The V gene lost 3 bases and the J gene lost 2 bases, with 7 bases spanning the gap. CDR3 coding DNA: TGTGCCAGCAGTTTCAACTCAAACACTGAAGCTTTCTTT. Translating it yields CASSFNSNTEAFF.

V and J are TRBV27 and TRBJ2-7; maybe TRBD2 (5 bases). Germline CDR1 and CDR2: MNHEY and SMNVEV (reference sequence). The CDR3 length is 15 residues. Trimming shortened V by 3 bases and J by 0 bases, and 12 bases separated the two germline ends. The CDR3 loop is CASSFRSGISYEQYF. In DNA, the CDR3 is TGTGCCAGCAGTTTTAGATCGGGGATCTCCTACGAGCAGTACTTC.

The chain couples TRBV7-9 to TRBJ2-5; 10 bases fit TRBD2. Germline V gene sequence: CDR1 SEHNR, CDR2 FQNEAQ (reference sequence). Trimming removed 5 bases from V and 3 bases from J; junction bases left unmatched: 3. The CDR3 contains 14 residues. CDR3 DNA: TGTGCCAGCAGCCACGGACTAGCGGAAGAGACCCAGTACTTC. It codes for CASSHGLAEETQYF. The full variable domain, rest sourced from reference TRBV7-9 and TRBJ2-5, is DTGVSQNPRHKITKRGQNVTFRCDPISEHNRLYWYRQTLGQGPEFLTYFQNEAQLEKSRLLSDRFSAERPKGSFSTLEIQRTEQGDSAMYLCASSHGLAEETQYFGPGTRLLVL.

The V and J genes are TRBV11-2 and TRBJ2-7; the D gene is possibly TRBD2 (6 bases). Trimming took off 4 bases at V and 0 bases at J, with 16 bases between the two ends. The CDR3 length is 16 residues. Germline V gene lookup returns CDR1 SGHAT and CDR2 FQNNGV. In DNA, the CDR3 is TGTGCCAGCAGCTCCCCCTTAGCGGTTTCCTCCTACGAGCAGTACTTC. Its protein product is CASSSPLAVSSYEQYF.